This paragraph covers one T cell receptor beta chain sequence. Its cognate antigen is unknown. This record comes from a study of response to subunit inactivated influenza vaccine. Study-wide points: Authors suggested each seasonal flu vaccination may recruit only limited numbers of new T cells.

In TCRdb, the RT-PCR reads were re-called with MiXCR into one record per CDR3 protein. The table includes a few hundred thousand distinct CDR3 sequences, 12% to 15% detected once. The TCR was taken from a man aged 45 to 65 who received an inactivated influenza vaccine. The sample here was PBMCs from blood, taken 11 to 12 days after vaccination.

CDR3 sequence (DNA): TGTGCCAGCAGTCGACAGGAAAGTGTTTCCGGGGAGCTGTTTTTT. Its translation: CASSRQESVSGELFF. The chain joins TRBV2 to TRBJ2-2, with a weak D call TRBD1 (6 bases). Germline V gene lookup returns CDR1 SNHLY and CDR2 FYNNEI. The CDR3 covers 15 residues. The V end was cut by 5 bases, the J end by 6 bases, with 16 bases between. The variable domain in full, with the rest retrieved from reference TRBV2 and TRBJ2-2, is EPEVTQTPSHQVTQMGQEVILRCVPISNHLYFYWYRQILGQKVEFLVSFYNNEISEKSEIFDDQFSVERPDGSNFTLKIRSTKLEDSAMYFCASSRQESVSGELFFGEGSRLTVL.